This T cell receptor beta chain appears in the sequencing data of a study of T cell clonality in common variable immunodeficiency. There are 13 residues in the CDR3. The V end lost 3 bases, the J end lost 0 bases, and 6 bases lay between the germline ends. From germline, CDR1 is DFQATT and CDR2 SNEGSKA (reference sequence). The data were produced by immunoSEQ multiplex PCR, yet TCRdb's version contains in-frame clones alone and is incomplete. Altogether about 64,000 clones were found in the sample, and no singletons occur. This clone was detected only a few times. From the germline J gene comes the end of the CDR3, since the read stops 3 residues before it.

This sequence was found in a person aged 18 to 75 in good health. The J gene is TRBJ1-3, the V gene TRBV20-1, with unresolved D. Sequencing input: peripheral blood mononuclear cells. The part of the CDR3 DNA that was read is TGCAGTGCTAGGGCCCTCTCTGGAAACACC. Its translation: CSARALSGNT. The full CDR3 is CSARALSGNTIYF.